Sequencing of this TCR beta chain was carried out in a study of blood T cell repertoires in COVID-19. Study summary: The study drew acute and convalescent COVID-19 samples from the United States, Italy and Spain.

Profiling relied on immunoSEQ multiplex PCR, and the TCRdb table lists in-frame clones only, not all of them. Here the sample spans about 200,000 clones, about four fifths being singletons. Germline V lookup: CDR1 SGHTA, CDR2 FQGNSA. V gave up 2 bases and J gave up 4 bases, with 8 bases separating them. The CDR3 has 13 amino acids. The receptor's source is an elderly woman with acute or convalescent COVID-19. The sample comprised peripheral blood. The chain employs TRBV7-2 and TRBJ1-2, with D maybe TRBD1 (5 bases). CDR3 loop: CASSLRGPYGYTF. CDR3 in DNA: TGTGCCAGCAGCTTAAGGGGCCCCTATGGCTACACCTTC.